One and the same sample provided the 17 T cell receptor beta chains below, sequenced in a study of siplizumab effects on memory and regulatory T cells. No antigen is known for these receptors. Repertoires were generated with immunoSEQ multiplex PCR, while TCRdb's copy carries only in-frame clones and drops some. This table has about 20,000 clones, 46% appearing once. Coculture of the mixed lymphocyte reaction cells took place at 37 degrees C and lasted six to seven days. Sequencing was performed on CFSE-low (dividing) CD4+ T cells sorted from an allogeneic mixed lymphocyte reaction. The receptors stem from a human donor in good health; the cells came from an allogeneic mixed lymphocyte reaction.

The rearrangement joins TRBV7-2 to TRBJ2-2; D is ambiguous. There are 13 residues in the CDR3. Per the germline V gene, CDR1 is SGHTA and CDR2 is FQGNSA. The germline V and J ends were trimmed by 4 bases and 5 bases, with 8 bases remaining between them. CDR3 sequence: CASSSYGTGELFF. The CDR3 region has the DNA TGTGCCAGCAGCTCATACGGGACCGGGGAGCTGTTTTTT.

The chain couples TRBV21-1 to TRBJ2-7; whether TRBD2, the table's D call, matches the DNA was not checked. TRBV21-1 is recorded as a pseudogene. The CDR3 totals 14 residues. The CDR3 nucleotides read TGTGCCAGCAGCATAGAGGGCGGTAACTACGAGCAGTACTTC. Protein product: CASSIEGGNYEQYF.

V and J are TRBV18 and TRBJ1-4; the D is unclear. V lost 0 bases, J lost 5 bases, and 13 bases lay in between. Germline assignment: CDR1 KGHSH and CDR2 LQKENI. There are 16 residues in the CDR3. The CDR3 DNA sequence: TGTGCCAGCTCACCACCTACCGGGTTCTTAAATGAAAAACTGTTTTTT. Translation: CASSPPTGFLNEKLFF.

The V call is TRBV5-1, the J call TRBJ2-3; the D is unclear. Germline CDR1 reads SGHRS; CDR2 reads YFSETQ. The CDR3 spans 12 residues. V shed 4 bases and J shed 2 bases, with 5 bases lying between them. The CDR3 here is CASSGNTDTQYF. CDR3 DNA sequence: TGCGCCAGCAGCGGGAACACAGATACGCAGTATTTT.

This clone was seen a handful of times. The chain links TRBV5-6 to TRBJ2-5; 8 nucleotides agree with TRBD1. The CDR3 consists of 15 residues. V lost 1 base and J lost 6; bases outside the gene matches: 8. Germline V lookup: CDR1 SGHDT, CDR2 YYEEEE. The CDR3 nucleotides read TGTGCCAGCAGCTTGCTTGGACAGGGATTAAAGACCCAGTACTTC. Residues: CASSLLGQGLKTQYF.

This chain joins TRBV5-1 and TRBJ2-3; D perhaps matches TRBD1 (6 bases). The germline gives CDR1 SGHRS, CDR2 YFSETQ. With 6 bases removed from V and 3 bases from J, the gap between germline ends came to 17 bases. The CDR3 is made up of 15 amino acids. The CDR3 DNA sequence: TGCGCCAGCACCATGGGGGCAGGGATGACAGATACGCAGTATTTT. Amino acid sequence: CASTMGAGMTDTQYF.

The V gene is TRBV5-3, the J gene TRBJ1-6, with no clear D. TRBV5-3 has ORF status, its function being uncertain. The CDR3 extends over 15 amino acids. Deletions cut 2 bases from V and 8 bases from J, with 14 bases between. The CDR3 region has the DNA TGTGCCAGAAGCTTACTTAAACGGGGTGATTCACCCCTCCACTTT. The encoded protein is CARSLLKRGDSPLHF.

This clone was observed a handful of times. CDR3 protein: CASRRQGTPGANVLTF. In DNA, the CDR3 is TGTGCCAGCAGAAGGCAGGGGACGCCTGGGGCCAACGTCCTGACTTTC. The V call is TRBV5-4, the J call TRBJ2-6; D is possibly TRBD1 (6 bases). Trimming removed 5 bases from V and 2 bases from J, with 14 bases in between. The CDR3 contains 16 residues. Germline CDR1 reads SGHNT; CDR2 reads YYREEE (reference sequence).

This clone occurred a few times. The chain uses TRBV5-4 and TRBJ2-2; TRBD1 might be the D (5 bases). The CDR3 loop spans 14 amino acids. Trimming removed 4 bases from V and 2 bases from J, with 9 bases in between. Germline loops: CDR1 SGHNT, CDR2 YYREEE (reference sequence). DNA for the CDR3: TGTGCCAGCAGCGTAGACAGAAACACCGGGGAGCTGTTTTTT. Encoded protein: CASSVDRNTGELFF. The whole variable domain, filled in from reference TRBV5-4 and TRBJ2-2, reads ETGVTQSPTHLIKTRGQQVTLRCSSQSGHNTVSWYQQALGQGPQFIFQYYREEENGRGNFPPRFSGLQFPNYSSELNVNALELDDSALYLCASSVDRNTGELFFGEGSRLTVL.

This clone has at least ten counts. The chain uses TRBV28 and TRBJ1-2, with unresolved D. Trimming removed 8 bases from V and 5 bases from J, with 12 bases in between. The germline V gene has CDR1 MDHEN and CDR2 SYDVKM. The CDR3 spans 12 residues. CDR3 residues: CASQSFKYGYTF. The DNA for the CDR3 is TGTGCCAGCCAAAGTTTTAAGTATGGCTACACCTTC.

The V gene is TRBV7-3, the J gene TRBJ2-5; D gene ambiguous. This CDR3 is built from 14 residues. The V gene lost 2 bases and the J gene lost 4 bases, with 11 bases spanning the gap. From germline, CDR1 is SGHTA and CDR2 FQGTGA. The CDR3 is CASSLGPATETQYF. CDR3 nucleotides: TGTGCCAGCAGCTTAGGGCCTGCTACAGAGACCCAGTACTTC.

The chain joins TRBV19 to TRBJ1-1; weak D call: TRBD1 (5 bases). V was cut by 4 bases and J by 5 bases, with 11 bases left in between. There are 13 residues in the CDR3. CDR1 is LNHDA and CDR2 is SQIVND in the germline V gene (reference sequence). As DNA, the CDR3 is TGTGCCAGTAGTAATGTGAGGGGAACTGAAGCTTTCTTT. The encoded protein is CASSNVRGTEAFF.

In its sample, this clone was seen a few times. The V and J genes are TRBV7-6 and TRBJ1-6; 9 nucleotides align to TRBD1. Germline V CDR1 and CDR2: SGHVS, FNYEAQ. The CDR3 is 15 residues long. The trim removed 6 bases at V and 9 bases at J, leaving 9 bases unmatched. CDR3 nucleotide sequence: TGTGCCAGCAGTTTCGACACAGGGGGCAGTTCACCCCTCCACTTT. Translation gives CASSFDTGGSSPLHF.

The table lists this clone with a few counts. V gene TRBV5-4 combines with J gene TRBJ2-5; 7 bases fit TRBD1. CDR3 length: 16 residues. With 1 base clipped from V and 2 bases from J, the junction kept 8 bases outside the gene matches. CDR1 is SGHNT and CDR2 is YYREEE in the germline V gene (reference sequence). This chain's CDR3 is CASSLTIGTEQETQYF. As DNA, the CDR3 is TGTGCCAGCAGCTTGACGATTGGGACAGAACAAGAGACCCAGTACTTC.

The genes are TRBV6-6 and TRBJ1-2, with D perhaps matching TRBD1 (5 bases). The V gene lost 10 bases and the J gene lost 6 bases, with 21 bases spanning the gap. This CDR3 has 14 residues. Germline V lookup: CDR1 MNHNY, CDR2 SVGAGI (reference sequence). The CDR3 sequence is CATFRMGGDHGYTF. In DNA, the CDR3 is TGTGCCACTTTTAGGATGGGAGGGGACCATGGCTACACCTTC.

This clone was recorded many times. V gene TRBV5-1 combines with J gene TRBJ1-3; TRBD1 agrees at 9 bases. The CDR3 extends over 15 amino acids. Per the germline V gene, CDR1 is SGHRS and CDR2 is YFSETQ. The J segment lost 0 bases and the V segment lost 5 bases, leaving 3 bases of the junction unmatched. This CDR3 is CASRRTGASGNTIYF. CDR3 bases: TGCGCCAGCAGAAGGACAGGGGCCTCTGGAAACACCATATATTTT. Full variable domain (missing parts from reference TRBV5-1 and TRBJ1-3): KAGVTQTPRYLIKTRGQQVTLSCSPISGHRSVSWYQQTPGQGLQFLFEYFSETQRNKGNFPGRFSGRQFSNSRSEMNVSTLELGDSALYLCASRRTGASGNTIYFGEGSWLTVV.

The CDR3 reads CASSQGQGSSYEQYF. The CDR3 nucleotides read TGTGCCAGCAGCCAAGGACAGGGAAGCTCCTACGAGCAGTACTTC. The chain couples TRBV4-2 to TRBJ2-7; 7 positions agree with TRBD1. This CDR3 has 15 amino acids. Germline trimming cut 1 base from V and 0 bases from J; bases unmatched to any gene: 3. From germline, CDR1 is LGHNA and CDR2 YNFKEQ.